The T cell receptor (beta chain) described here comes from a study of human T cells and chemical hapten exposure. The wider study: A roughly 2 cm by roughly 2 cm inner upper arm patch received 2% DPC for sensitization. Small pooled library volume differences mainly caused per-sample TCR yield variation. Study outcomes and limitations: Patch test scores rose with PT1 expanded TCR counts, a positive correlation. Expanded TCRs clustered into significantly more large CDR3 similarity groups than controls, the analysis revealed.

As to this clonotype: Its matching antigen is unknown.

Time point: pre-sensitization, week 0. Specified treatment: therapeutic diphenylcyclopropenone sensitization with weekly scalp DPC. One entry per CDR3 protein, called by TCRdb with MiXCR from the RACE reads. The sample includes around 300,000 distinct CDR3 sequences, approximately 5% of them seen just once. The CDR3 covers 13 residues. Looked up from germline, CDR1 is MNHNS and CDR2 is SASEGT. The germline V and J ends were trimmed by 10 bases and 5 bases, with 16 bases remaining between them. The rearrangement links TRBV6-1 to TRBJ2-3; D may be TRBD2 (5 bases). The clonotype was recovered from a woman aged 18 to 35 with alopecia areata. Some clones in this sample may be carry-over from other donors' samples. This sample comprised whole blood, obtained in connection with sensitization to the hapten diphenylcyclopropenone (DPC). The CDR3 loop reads CANGKSLKDTQYF. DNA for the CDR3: TGTGCCAACGGGAAGTCCCTCAAAGATACGCAGTATTTT.